These 17 T cell receptor beta chains originate from one sample sequenced in a study of Graves' ophthalmopathy and Graves' hyperthyroidism (dated 2018 in TCRdb). Sequencing was carried out with an Illumina HiSeq 2000. For repertoire sequencing, the TCR beta CDR3 regions were amplified from RNA transcripts. HTBI primers and the Qiagen OneStep RT-PCR kit were used in a first-round RT-PCR, which was followed by a second-round multiplex PCR, size selection and purification. TCRdb's own reprocessing of the public reads used fastp at Q25 and MiXCR and kept productive beta chains. Each entry merges the rows of one CDR3 protein and shows their most common DNA and genes. This sample holds about 1.2 million distinct CDR3 sequences; about 38% were observed only once. The top ten clones comprise around 10% of the sample. Material for sequencing was peripheral blood or thyroid tissue (not recorded which). The receptors here all came from an adult man with Graves' hyperthyroidism.

This clonotype occurred many times. The V and J genes are TRBV12-3 or TRBV12-4 and TRBJ2-7, with TRBD2 matching over 8 bases. The CDR3 sequence is 15 residues long. V was pared by 7 bases and J by 1 base, with 9 bases of the junction left unmatched. The CDR3 nucleotides are TGTGCCAGCACCGAGGGACTAGTTCGTTCCTACGAGCAGTACTTC. This translates into CASTEGLVRSYEQYF.

This clonotype appeared a few times. The chain recombines TRBV4-1 with TRBJ1-2, with D unresolved. Germline V CDR1 and CDR2: MGHRA, YSYEKL. The CDR3 extends over 14 amino acids. V was trimmed by 4 bases and J by 4 bases, leaving 13 bases between them. CDR3 loop: CASSPQSSTYGYTF. The DNA for the CDR3 is TGCGCCAGCAGCCCCCAGTCCTCAACCTATGGCTACACCTTC.

V gene TRBV7-9 combines with J gene TRBJ1-1, with D possibly being TRBD1 (6 bases). The V gene's germline CDR1 is SEHNR and CDR2 FQNEAQ (reference sequence). The V and J ends lost 2 bases and 7 bases respectively, with 14 bases between them. There are 14 residues in the CDR3. In DNA form, the CDR3 reads TGTGCCAGCAGCTTACCAGGGGTGGCCCTTGAAGCTTTCTTT. Protein: CASSLPGVALEAFF.

The sample holds one count of this clonotype. The CDR3 DNA is TGCAGTGCTACCACCCCCGTAGGGACAGGGTCAAATCAGCCCCAGCATTTT. Translating gives CSATTPVGTGSNQPQHF. The chain recombines TRBV20-1 with TRBJ1-5; TRBD1 agrees at 9 bases. Germline CDR1 DFQATT, CDR2 SNEGSKA (reference sequence). The CDR3 consists of 17 residues. The trim removed 4 bases at V and 4 bases at J, leaving 14 bases unmatched.

This clonotype appeared many times. The chain employs TRBV7-2 and TRBJ2-7; 7 bases map to TRBD2. Germline loops: CDR1 SGHTA, CDR2 FQGNSA. The CDR3 extends over 14 amino acids. V dropped 5 bases and J dropped 3; count of bases not matched to a gene: 7. This CDR3 reads CASSPGGTVYEQYF. CDR3 nucleotides: TGTGCCAGCAGCCCCGGGGGGACGGTCTACGAGCAGTACTTC.

This clonotype was counted at least ten times. The rearrangement joins TRBV29-1 to TRBJ1-1, with D perhaps matching TRBD1 (5 bases). The CDR3 is 12 amino acids. The germline V and J ends were trimmed by 6 bases and 1 base, with 9 bases remaining between them. Germline CDR1 SQVTM, CDR2 ANQGSEA. CDR3 sequence (DNA): TGCAGCGTCCGCGGGGCGAACACTGAAGCTTTCTTT. It is translated as CSVRGANTEAFF.

For the CDR3, the DNA is TGTGCCAGCGGACAGTCGGCTGGAAACACCATATATTTT. Translating it yields CASGQSAGNTIYF. V gene TRBV25-1 combines with J gene TRBJ1-3; the D gene is possibly TRBD1 (6 bases). With 8 bases removed from V and 2 bases from J, the gap between germline ends came to 10 bases. CDR3 length: 13 amino acids. From germline, CDR1 is MGHDK and CDR2 SYGVNS.

This chain links TRBV29-1 with TRBJ2-7; the match to TRBD2 covers 7 bases. CDR3 length: 15 amino acids. V gave up 5 bases and J gave up 6 bases; unmatched junction bases: 16. Germline CDR1 is SQVTM and CDR2 is ANQGSEA. CDR3 region: CSVPHGPIGRSEQYF. CDR3 DNA sequence: TGCAGCGTTCCACATGGACCGATCGGGAGGTCCGAGCAGTACTTC.

This sequence joins TRBV7-3 and TRBJ2-7; D may be TRBD1 (5 bases). CDR1 and CDR2 from the germline V gene are SGHTA and FQGTGA. The CDR3 length is 14 residues. Trimming removed 2 bases at V and 8 bases at J, with 16 bases between. DNA of the CDR3: TGTGCCAGCAGCTTAGTTGGGCAGGGAAGTCAGCAGTACTTC. It is translated as CASSLVGQGSQQYF.

The V and J genes are TRBV19 and TRBJ2-1, with D uncertain. Trimming took 5 bases from V and 7 from J, leaving 12 bases between them. The CDR3 has 13 amino acids. Germline loops: CDR1 LNHDA, CDR2 SQIVND (reference sequence). The CDR3 nucleotides read TGTGCCAGTAGTGCCAGGTTGACGAATGAGCAGTTCTTC. Protein sequence: CASSARLTNEQFF. The full variable domain, rest sourced from reference TRBV19 and TRBJ2-1, is DGGITQSPKYLFRKEGQNVTLSCEQNLNHDAMYWYRQDPGQGLRLIYYSQIVNDFQKGDIAEGYSVSREKKESFPLTVTSAQKNPTAFYLCASSARLTNEQFFGPGTRLTVL.

This clonotype came up many times. The chain joins TRBV7-8 to TRBJ2-7; D call uncertain. V gave up 5 bases and J gave up 2 bases, with 13 bases separating them. Germline values: CDR1 SGHVS, CDR2 FQNEAQ. There are 14 residues in the CDR3. CDR3 DNA: TGTGCCAGCAGCCCCGAATCACAGACCTACGAGCAGTACTTC. This encodes CASSPESQTYEQYF.

The genes are TRBV29-1 and TRBJ1-2; D is unclear. The CDR3 has 13 amino acids. Deletions cut 1 base from V and 2 bases from J, with 8 bases between. CDR1 and CDR2 from the germline V gene are SQVTM and ANQGSEA. The CDR3 sequence is CSVEGRMNYGYTF. As DNA, the CDR3 is TGCAGCGTTGAAGGCCGGATGAACTATGGCTACACCTTC.

The chain couples TRBV12-3 or TRBV12-4 to TRBJ2-7; D is perhaps TRBD1 (6 bases). V shed 6 bases and J shed 5 bases, with 17 bases lying between them. The CDR3 sequence is 14 residues long. The CDR3 loop is CASRPPRGIDEQYF. In DNA form, the CDR3 reads TGTGCCAGCAGACCCCCCAGGGGTATAGACGAGCAGTACTTC.

This clonotype was counted a few times. The gene calls are TRBV9 and TRBJ1-5; the D gene is possibly TRBD1 (5 bases). CDR1 and CDR2 from the germline V gene are SGDLS and YYNGEE. V lost 7 bases to trimming and J lost 0 bases, with 17 bases between them. The CDR3 length is 16 residues. The CDR3 spells CASSENRQFSNQPQHF. In DNA, the CDR3 is TGTGCCAGCTCAGAAAACCGACAGTTTAGCAATCAGCCCCAGCATTTT.

This clonotype has just a few counts. V gene TRBV4-3 combines with J gene TRBJ2-5; 9 bases fit TRBD2. Germline V gives CDR1 LGHNA, CDR2 YSLEER. The J segment lost 3 bases and the V segment lost 0 bases, leaving 8 bases of the junction unmatched. This CDR3 comprises 17 residues. CDR3 sequence: CASSQDRRASGEETQYF. DNA for the CDR3: TGCGCCAGCAGCCAAGATCGAAGGGCTAGCGGGGAAGAGACCCAGTACTTC.

CDR3 coding DNA: TGCGCCAGCAGCCAATCCGGGACAGGGTTCTACGAGCAGTACTTC. This translates into CASSQSGTGFYEQYF. This chain joins TRBV4-3 and TRBJ2-7, with 9 bases aligning to TRBD1. V dropped 2 bases and J dropped 3; count of bases not matched to a gene: 5. The CDR3 has 15 amino acids. Germline V gene data show CDR1 as LGHNA and CDR2 as YSLEER.

In its sample, this clonotype was seen many times. This chain joins TRBV12-3 or TRBV12-4 and TRBJ1-2; a weak D match, TRBD1 (6 bases). CDR3 length: 14 amino acids. V was clipped by 1 base and J by 7 bases, with 13 bases between them. The CDR3 protein is CASSLGLGTLGYTF. CDR3 DNA sequence: TGTGCCAGCAGTTTAGGGCTTGGGACACTTGGCTACACCTTC.